The sequence of this T cell receptor (beta chain) was determined in a study of control samples from healthy donors and cancer patients (dated by TCRdb to 2018 to 2020). Concerning this clone: Its antigen target is currently unknown. No per-base quality is available; no much larger clone lies one base away.

The CDR1 and CDR2 encoded by the germline V gene are SGDLS and YYNGEE. V is shortened by 3 bases, J by 4 bases, and the region joining them spans 16 bases. The CDR3 runs 15 amino acids, cysteine and phenylalanine included. Only the CDR3 portion is preserved as DNA: 45 bases, with reading frame beginning at the first base. Library preparation employed the immunoSEQ multiplex PCR assay. TCRdb limited this immuneACCESS table to in-frame rearrangements with V and J called. A share of clones is missing; checked studies link under half to unresolved V genes, and the rest is unexplained. This sample gives fewer than 250,000 clones in total; roughly nine tenths of them show up just once. The biggest ten clones account for 1.8% of the sample.

This receptor was taken from a young man in good health. The V and J segments used are TRBV9 and TRBJ1-2, with TRBD1 tentatively as D gene (5 bases match). The sample comprised blood. The DNA reads as follows: TGTGCCAGCAGCGAGGGGACTCTTGGTGCCTATGGCTACACCTTC. The resulting protein is CASSEGTLGAYGYTF.